Presented here are 29 T cell receptor beta chains from one specimen sequenced in a study of tumor-infiltrating lymphocytes in primary liver carcinoma. Taking about 18-31 mg of unsorted bulk tissue, the authors co-extracted RNA and DNA. cDNA specific to TCR beta was made from 500 to 650 ng of total RNA, with a constant-region primer employed for priming. Modified slightly, ARM-PCR produced TCR beta libraries over three nested multiplex PCR rounds. It was with TRBV1-TRBV30 forward primers and a C-beta reverse primer that the first two PCR rounds were run, at 10 to 11 cycles each. One entry per CDR3 protein results from TCRdb running MiXCR on the multiplex PCR reads. The sample consists of approximately 190,000 distinct CDR3 sequences, about 85% of them appearing once. The sequenced sample consisted of tumor tissue from primary liver carcinoma. The origin of the receptors is a man aged 40-55 years with primary liver carcinoma and hepatitis B virus infection.

The chain has TRBV28 and TRBJ2-3; TRBD2 agrees at 8 bases. V was clipped by 3 bases and J by 7 bases; unmatched bases: 9. Germline lookup yields CDR1 MDHEN and CDR2 SYDVKM. The CDR3 spans 15 residues. The CDR3 reads CASSFLAGYTNTQYF. In nucleotides, the CDR3 is TGTGCCAGCAGTTTCCTAGCGGGTTATACAAATACGCAGTATTTT.

As concerns this clonotype: The junction shows a germline mismatch at one end, possibly a read error. The chain has TRBV4-1 and TRBJ2-7; D is possibly TRBD1 (6 bases). The germline V gene has CDR1 MGHRA and CDR2 YSYEKL. The CDR3 has 16 amino acids. The CDR3 region is CASSQELGGVIVEQYF. CDR3 nucleotides: TGCGCCAGTAGCCAAGAGTTAGGGGGAGTCATTGTAGAGCAGTACTTC.

As to this clonotype: One junction end does not reproduce the germline sequence, and a read error may be involved. The chain employs TRBV10-3 and TRBJ1-1; TRBD1 might be the D (5 bases). The CDR3 is made up of 14 amino acids. Per germline, CDR1 ENHRY and CDR2 SYGVKD. CDR3 amino acids: CAISEMGGNTEAFF. DNA for the CDR3: TGTGCCATCAGTGAGATGGGGGGGAACACTGAAGCATTCTTT.

To note about this clonotype: At one end the junction does not follow the germline gene, possibly because of a read error. The chain joins TRBV6-2 or TRBV6-3 to TRBJ2-7; D remains unclear. Germline V gene sequence: CDR1 MNHEY, CDR2 SVGEGT. The CDR3 contains 13 residues. The CDR3 DNA sequence: TGTGCCAGCAGTTACGCGTATTCCTACGAGCAGAATTTC. The encoded protein is CASSYAYSYEQNF.

Remarks on this clonotype: The missing conserved phenylalanine or tryptophan at the end of this CDR3 makes a read error likely. CDR3 sequence (DNA): TGTGGCAGCAGTTTTGGGGCAGCAACAGGAAACACCATATATTTA. It translates to CGSSFGAATGNTIYL. The chain is built from TRBV12-3 or TRBV12-4 and TRBJ1-3; D is perhaps TRBD1 (5 bases). The CDR3 length is 15 residues.

V gene TRBV6-5 combines with J gene TRBJ2-7, with 8 positions matching TRBD2. Germline CDR1 reads MNHEY; CDR2 reads SVGAGI. The ends lost 7 bases at V and 6 bases at J; junction bases unmatched: 11. The CDR3 runs to 14 residues. CDR3 nucleotide sequence: TGTGCCAGCATGAGAGTAGCGGGAAGTGGCGAGCAGTACTTC. Residues: CASMRVAGSGEQYF.

Turning to this clonotype: Since the CDR3 does not end with the conserved phenylalanine or tryptophan, this likely comes from a read error. The chain links TRBV11-1 to TRBJ2-1; a possible D gene is TRBD2 (5 bases). The CDR3 consists of 15 residues. V was shortened by 3 bases and J by 5 bases, with 14 bases between the two germline ends. Germline V gene lookup returns CDR1 SGHAT and CDR2 FQDESV (reference sequence). The CDR3 DNA follows: TGTGCCAGCAGCTTCCATGGACTGCTGGACAATGAGCAGTTCCTC. Its translation: CASSFHGLLDNEQFL.

This chain uses TRBV11-2 with TRBJ2-7, with 9 bases matching TRBD1. Germline V gene sequence: CDR1 SGHAT, CDR2 FQNNGV. V lost 6 bases to trimming and J lost 7 bases; unmatched junction nucleotides: 13. The length of the CDR3 is 15 residues. The CDR3 loop is CASRLRWTGEIEQYF. CDR3 DNA: TGTGCCAGCAGGTTACGATGGACAGGGGAAATTGAGCAGTACTTC.

Worth noting for this clonotype: At one end, the junction sequence differs from germline, possibly due to a read error. The chain combines TRBV5-1 with TRBJ2-1; the D gene is possibly TRBD2 (6 bases). This CDR3 region has 17 residues. Germline V gene data show CDR1 as SGHRS and CDR2 as YFSETQ. The CDR3 here is CATSSCLAVRSYNEQFF. CDR3 coding DNA: TGCGCCACCAGCTCCTGTTTAGCGGTCCGCTCCTACAATGAGCAGTTCTTC.

Concerning this clonotype: It may be a read error: a sequence one base away is much more abundant. V gene TRBV28 combines with J gene TRBJ2-7; TRBD1 matches 7 bases. The germline gives CDR1 MDHEN, CDR2 SYDVKM. This CDR3 has 14 amino acids. V gave up 7 bases and J gave up 2 bases; unmatched junction bases: 8. In nucleotides, the CDR3 is TGTGCCAGCATCGTAGGGGACAGAGCCTACGAGCAGTACTTC. It yields the protein CASIVGDRAYEQYF. The variable domain in full, with the rest retrieved from reference TRBV28 and TRBJ2-7, is DVKVTQSSRYLVKRTGEKVFLECVQDMDHENMFWYRQDPGLGLRLIYFSYDVKMKEKGDIPEGYSVSREKKERFSLILESASTNQTSMYLCASIVGDRAYEQYFGPGTRLTVT.

This clonotype was observed a single time. A single base separates this from a much larger clone, so it may be a read error. The CDR3 coding sequence is TGCGCCAGCAGCATCGTCAGGGGTAATTCACCCCTCCACTTT. It yields the protein CASSIVRGNSPLHF. The chain links TRBV5-1 to TRBJ1-6; D may be TRBD1 (6 bases). The ends were cut back, 4 bases at V and 6 bases at J, with 11 bases in the middle. There are 14 residues in the CDR3. The germline gives CDR1 SGHRS, CDR2 YFSETQ.

This clonotype has just one count. The CDR3 ends on some other residue instead of the conserved phenylalanine or tryptophan, so this is likely a read error. No DNA is shown, since the ends of the CDR3 on it are uncertain; the CDR3 is the one TCRdb lists. The V call is TRBV6-1, the J call TRBJ2-5. From germline, CDR1 is MNHNS and CDR2 SASEGT. Ends included, the CDR3 has 11 residues. The CDR3 loop reads CASTFQETQYS.

Remarks on this clonotype: No conserved phenylalanine or tryptophan is present at the end of the CDR3, so a read error is the likely explanation. The DNA is left out, because the CDR3 cannot be placed on it with certainty; the CDR3 is given as TCRdb lists it. This chain connects TRBV12-3 or TRBV12-4 to TRBJ1-2; TRBD1, the table's D call, was not compared with the DNA. The CDR3 totals 12 residues, both ends included. The CDR3 loop is CAIGQGVDDYAL.

With regard to this clonotype: No DNA is shown, since the ends of the CDR3 on it are uncertain; the CDR3 is the one TCRdb lists. The chain has TRBV11-2 and TRBJ2-7. The CDR3 length equals 15 residues, ends included. The germline CDR1 and CDR2 sequences are SGHAT and FQNNGV. The CDR3 is CAGSSGWLYACEQYF.

Regarding this clonotype: Since no conserved phenylalanine or tryptophan closes the CDR3, a read error is the likely cause. The chain is built from TRBV6-2 or TRBV6-3 and TRBJ2-1, with D tentatively TRBD2 (6 bases). The V and J ends lost 6 bases and 9 bases respectively, with 15 bases between them. CDR3 length equals 13 residues. CDR1 and CDR2 from the germline V gene are MNHEY and SVGEGT. The CDR3 loop is CASRTIGRTEQFY. The CDR3 region has the DNA TGTGCCAGCAGGACTATCGGGAGAACTGAGCAGTTCTAC.

Turning to this clonotype: A read error may explain this, as a much larger clone is one base away. The J gene is TRBJ1-2, the V gene TRBV30; D is unresolved. This CDR3 region has 11 residues. From germline, CDR1 is GTSNPN and CDR2 SVGIG (reference sequence). The DNA of the CDR3 is TGTGCCTGGAGTGTATTTAGTGGCTACAGCTTC. This codes for CAWSVFSGYSF. The full variable domain, in which reference TRBV30 and TRBJ1-2 provide the parts outside the CDR3, is SQTIHQWPATLVQPVGSPLSLECTVEGTSNPNLYWYRQAAGRGLQLLFYSVGIGQISSEVPQNLSASRPQDRQFILSSKKLLLSDSGFYLCAWSVFSGYSFGSGTRLTVV.

This chain joins TRBV6-6 and TRBJ2-7; D is ambiguous. CDR1 is MNHNY, CDR2 SVGAGI, per germline (reference sequence). Trimming shortened V by 6 bases and J by 2 bases, and 14 bases separated the two germline ends. The CDR3 contains 14 residues. In DNA, the CDR3 is TGTGCCAGCAGCATAGTGGGCTCAGCCTACGAGCAGTACTTC. This sequence encodes CASSIVGSAYEQYF.

About this clonotype itself: A much larger clone differs by one base, so this may be a read error. CDR3 sequence reads: CPSSFKGVWYEQYF. CDR3 DNA sequence: TGTCCCAGCAGTTTTAAGGGGGTCTGGTACGAGCAGTACTTC. The chain has TRBV28 and TRBJ2-7, with a weak D call TRBD1 (6 bases). The CDR3 has 14 residues. Germline CDR1 MDHEN, CDR2 SYDVKM.

A word on this clonotype: The germline gene is not matched at one end of the junction; a read error may be the cause. This chain connects TRBV5-5 to TRBJ2-2, with D perhaps TRBD2 (5 bases). From germline, CDR1 is SGHKS and CDR2 YYEKEE (reference sequence). This CDR3 spans 12 amino acids. The CDR3 spells CTSRIHTGELSF. CDR3 nucleotide sequence: TGTACCAGCAGAATCCACACCGGGGAGCTATCTTTT.

This clonotype was seen ten or more times. The chain couples TRBV10-3 to TRBJ2-3, with D perhaps matching TRBD1 (6 bases). The CDR3 totals 19 residues. Germline CDR1 ENHRY, CDR2 SYGVKD. The V end was cut by 0 bases, the J end by 0 bases, with 19 bases between. Here the CDR3 reads CAISESAGTLLLSTDTQYF. In DNA form, the CDR3 reads TGTGCCATCAGTGAGTCCGCCGGGACACTCCTATTAAGCACAGATACGCAGTATTTT.

With regard to this clonotype: This clone may be a read error of a much larger clone one base away. The CDR3 loop is CASSSILAESTDTQYF. The CDR3 coding sequence is TGCGCCAGCAGCTCCATACTAGCGGAGAGCACAGATACGCAGTATTTT. This chain joins TRBV5-1 and TRBJ2-3, with 8 bases matching TRBD2. This CDR3 is built from 16 residues. V gave up 3 bases and J gave up 0 bases; unmatched junction bases: 6. Germline CDR1 reads SGHRS; CDR2 reads YFSETQ.

This clonotype appeared a single time. No conserved phenylalanine or tryptophan ends this CDR3, so it is likely a read error. The DNA is omitted, as the CDR3 cannot be located on it reliably, and the CDR3 follows TCRdb's listing. The chain carries TRBV6-5 and TRBJ2-7; no check of the table's D call, TRBD1, against the DNA was made. Germline lookup yields CDR1 MNHEY and CDR2 SVGAGI. The CDR3 totals 13 residues, both ends included. CDR3 loop: CANRGTGEYEHYL.

As concerns this clonotype: A junction boundary mismatches the germline segment, possibly from a read error. The V and J genes are TRBV6-1 and TRBJ2-1, with 7 bases aligning to TRBD2. Germline V gene data show CDR1 as MNHNS and CDR2 as SASEGT. This CDR3 region has 15 residues. The CDR3 DNA is TGTGTCAGCAGTGAAGGACTAGGGGTATACAATGAGCAGTTCTTC. It encodes CVSSEGLGVYNEQFF.

The V call is TRBV10-3, the J call TRBJ2-2; 8 positions match TRBD2. The CDR3 length is 19 residues. V lost 5 bases and J lost 0; bases outside the gene matches: 14. CDR1 is ENHRY, CDR2 SYGVKD, per germline. In DNA form, the CDR3 reads TGTGCCATCAGTAACTCGGAGGGAGCGGGAGCCACGAACACCGGGGAGCTGTTTTTT. This codes for CAISNSEGAGATNTGELFF.

The chain links TRBV6-5 to TRBJ2-1; D is ambiguous. The V and J ends lost 6 bases and 13 bases respectively, with 22 bases between them. The CDR3 is 14 amino acids. Germline loops: CDR1 MNHEY, CDR2 SVGAGI. CDR3 bases: TGTGCCAGCAGCCCTCGGCCCAGCTTTGGTAATCAGTTCTTC. Encoded protein: CASSPRPSFGNQFF.

The V gene is TRBV6-2 or TRBV6-3, the J gene TRBJ2-1; a weak D match, TRBD2 (5 bases). Trimming took 6 bases from V and 5 from J, leaving 20 bases between them. The CDR3 covers 16 residues. CDR1 MNHEY and CDR2 SVGEGT come from the germline V gene. In DNA form, the CDR3 reads TGTGCCAGCAGCATCCCCCGAGGGTTGGACCACAATGAGCAGTTCTTC. Translated: CASSIPRGLDHNEQFF.

The rearrangement uses TRBV11-2 and TRBJ2-6; weak D call: TRBD2 (6 bases). The CDR3 consists of 21 residues. Germline V gives CDR1 SGHAT, CDR2 FQNNGV. V lost 7 bases to trimming and J lost 0 bases, with 28 bases between them. Here the CDR3 DNA reads TGTGCCAGCACCATGGGGGGAGTCAGGAGCATTTCCCTCTCTGGGGCCAACGTCCTGACTTTC. Translated, it gives CASTMGGVRSISLSGANVLTF.

About this clonotype itself: No conserved phenylalanine or tryptophan ends this CDR3, so it is likely a read error. J is TRBJ2-2 and V is TRBV11-1; D possibly uses TRBD1 or TRBD2 (6 bases each). Per the germline V gene, CDR1 is SGHAT and CDR2 is FQDESV (reference sequence). The CDR3 runs 13 residues. CDR3 residues: CASGFWDTGGLFL. CDR3 coding DNA: TGTGCCAGCGGCTTTTGGGACACCGGGGGGCTGTTTTTA.

Details on this clonotype: A much larger clone is a single base away; this may be a read error. This sequence joins TRBV5-6 and TRBJ2-1, with D possibly being TRBD2 (6 bases). Per the germline V gene, CDR1 is SGHDT and CDR2 is YYEEEE. Trimming cost V 4 bases and J 5 bases, with 19 bases left between them. The CDR3 length is 16 residues. The CDR3 is CASSPSGNRRDNEQFF. The CDR3 DNA sequence: TGTGCCAGCAGCCCGTCTGGGAACAGGAGGGACAATGAGCAGTTCTTC.